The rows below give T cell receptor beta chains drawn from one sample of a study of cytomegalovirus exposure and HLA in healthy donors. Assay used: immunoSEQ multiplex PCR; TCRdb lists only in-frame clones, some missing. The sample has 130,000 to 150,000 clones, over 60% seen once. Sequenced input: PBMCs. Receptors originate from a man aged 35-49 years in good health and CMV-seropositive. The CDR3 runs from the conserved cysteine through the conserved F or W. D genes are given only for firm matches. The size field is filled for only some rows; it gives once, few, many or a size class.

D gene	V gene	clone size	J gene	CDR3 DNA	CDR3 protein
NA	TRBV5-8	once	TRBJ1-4	TGTGCCAGCAGCTTGGCCCTTGACACCCAACCTGAAAAACTGTTTTTT	CASSLALDTQPEKLFF
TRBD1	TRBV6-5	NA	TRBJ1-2	TGTGCCAGCAGTTATGGTGGGACAGGGAAAGGCTACACCTTC	CASSYGGTGKGYTF
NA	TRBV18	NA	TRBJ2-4	TGTGCCAGCTCACCACCGCAGGGGGCCAAAAACATTCAGTACTTC	CASSPPQGAKNIQYF
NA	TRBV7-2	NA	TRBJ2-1	TGTGCCAGCAGCTTAGGGAGCGGGTCTTCCTACAATGAGCAGTTCTTC	CASSLGSGSSYNEQFF
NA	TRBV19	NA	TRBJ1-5	TGTGCCAGTATGCCCCCGGAGTATAGCAATCAGCCCCAGCATTTT	CASMPPEYSNQPQHF
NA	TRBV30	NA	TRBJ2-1	TGTGCCTGGAGTGGGGCCCCTGGGTCCTACAATGAGCAGTTCTTC	CAWSGAPGSYNEQFF
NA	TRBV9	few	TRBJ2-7	TGTGCCAGCAGCGTAGGTCCTAGGTCGGACTACGAGCAGTACTTC	CASSVGPRSDYEQYF
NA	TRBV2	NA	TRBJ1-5	TGTGCCAGCAGTCTGTCCGCCGGGACACATAGCAATCAGCCCCAGCATTTT	CASSLSAGTHSNQPQHF
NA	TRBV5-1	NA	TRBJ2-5	TGCGCCAGCAGCTTGGGGGTGGCAGGGAAAGAGACCCAGTACTTC	CASSLGVAGKETQYF
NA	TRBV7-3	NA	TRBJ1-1	TGTGCCAGCAGCTTAGGGCAGGGGAACACTGAAGCTTTCTTT	CASSLGQGNTEAFF
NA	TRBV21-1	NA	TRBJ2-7	TGTGCCAGCAGCAAAGTAGAAGGGGAGGAGGACGAGCAGTACTTC	CASSKVEGEEDEQYF
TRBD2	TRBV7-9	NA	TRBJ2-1	TGTGCCAGCAGCATAAATCCGGGACTAGCGGGAGGGAATGAGCAGTTCTTC	CASSINPGLAGGNEQFF
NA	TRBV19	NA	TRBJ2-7	TGTGCCAGTAGTCCGTTAGCGGACTCCTACGAGCAGTACTTC	CASSPLADSYEQYF
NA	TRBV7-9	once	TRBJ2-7	TGTGCCAGCAGCTTAGCACAGACAGGTTCCTACGAGCAGTACTTC	CASSLAQTGSYEQYF
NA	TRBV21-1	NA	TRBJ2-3	TGTGCCAGCAGCAGGGCCGGGACTATCCACACAGATACGCAGTATTTT	CASSRAGTIHTDTQYF
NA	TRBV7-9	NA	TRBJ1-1	TGTTCCAGCAGCTTAGTGGCAGGGGTGGTGAGGGACACTGAAGCTTTCTTT	CSSSLVAGVVRDTEAFF
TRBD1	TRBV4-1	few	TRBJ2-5	TGCGCCAGCAGCCAAGAAGCGGGACAGGGTTGGGAGACCCAGTACTTC	CASSQEAGQGWETQYF
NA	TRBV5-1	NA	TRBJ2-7	TGCGCCAGCAGCCTTGAAAGCAGCGGGTTATCCTACGAGCAGTACTTC	CASSLESSGLSYEQYF